What follows are 18 T cell receptor beta chains derived from one specimen sequenced in a study of blood T cell repertoires in COVID-19. The data were produced by immunoSEQ multiplex PCR, yet TCRdb's version contains in-frame clones alone and is incomplete. The sample includes about 230,000 clones, approximately 84% of them seen just once. Source material: peripheral blood. Receptors were obtained from a man aged 35-49 years with acute or convalescent COVID-19.

CDR3 sequence reads: CASSRDMIGNQPQHF. The CDR3, as DNA: TGTGCCAGCAGCCGCGACATGATCGGCAATCAGCCCCAGCATTTT. The gene calls are TRBV11-2 and TRBJ1-5, with D unresolved. CDR3 length equals 15 residues. Germline values: CDR1 SGHAT, CDR2 FQNNGV. V shed 5 bases and J shed 2 bases, with 13 bases lying between them.

The table lists this clone with a count of one. The V and J genes are TRBV7-2 and TRBJ2-5; 8 positions match TRBD2. This CDR3 comprises 15 residues. V was pared by 4 bases and J by 3 bases, with 7 bases of the junction left unmatched. Germline V CDR1 and CDR2: SGHTA, FQGNSA. The CDR3 DNA is TGTGCCAGCAGCTCCCCAGAGCGGGGGAAAGAGACCCAGTACTTC. Its translation: CASSSPERGKETQYF. The variable domain in full, completed from reference TRBV7-2 and TRBJ2-5, reads GAGVSQSPSNKVTEKGKDVELRCDPISGHTALYWYRQSLGQGLEFLIYFQGNSAPDKSGLPSDRFSAERTGGSVSTLTIQRTQQEDSAVYLCASSSPERGKETQYFGPGTRLLVL.

The chain employs TRBV5-6 and TRBJ2-7; D perhaps matches TRBD2 (6 bases). Deletions cut 4 bases from V and 5 bases from J, with 22 bases between. The germline gives CDR1 SGHDT, CDR2 YYEEEE. CDR3 length: 16 residues. CDR3 loop: CASSLLGRGRVDEQYF. The DNA of the CDR3 is TGTGCCAGCAGCCTCCTGGGGCGGGGCAGGGTGGACGAGCAGTACTTC.

This chain joins TRBV5-4 and TRBJ2-2; TRBD1 is a possible D gene (5 bases). Germline V gene lookup returns CDR1 SGHNT and CDR2 YYREEE (reference sequence). The ends were cut back, 0 bases at V and 4 bases at J, with 16 bases in the middle. CDR3 length: 17 residues. The CDR3 DNA sequence: TGTGCCAGCAGCTTGGTAGGGGCGGCATTAAGCACCGGGGAGCTGTTTTTT. Encoded protein: CASSLVGAALSTGELFF. The full variable domain, in which reference TRBV5-4 and TRBJ2-2 provide the parts outside the CDR3, is ETGVTQSPTHLIKTRGQQVTLRCSSQSGHNTVSWYQQALGQGPQFIFQYYREEENGRGNFPPRFSGLQFPNYSSELNVNALELDDSALYLCASSLVGAALSTGELFFGEGSRLTVL.

The chain combines TRBV6-1 with TRBJ2-3; TRBD2 aligns across 8 bases. The CDR3 sequence is 16 residues long. The V gene's germline CDR1 is MNHNS and CDR2 SASEGT. The V segment lost 1 base and the J segment 2 bases; nucleotides outside the gene matches: 5. CDR3 sequence (DNA): TGTGCCAGCAGTGAAGTTGCGGGGGGACTCACAGATACGCAGTATTTT. Amino acids: CASSEVAGGLTDTQYF.

The V and J genes are TRBV25-1 and TRBJ2-1, with D maybe TRBD1 (7 bases). Between the trimmed V and J ends, which lost 9 bases and 7 bases, there was a span of 19 bases. CDR1 and CDR2 (germline): MGHDK, SYGVNS. The CDR3 runs 14 residues. CDR3 region: CASTGDPRGNEQFF. CDR3 DNA sequence: TGTGCCAGTACAGGGGACCCTCGGGGGAATGAGCAGTTCTTC. Full variable domain (missing parts from reference TRBV25-1 and TRBJ2-1): EADIYQTPRYLVIGTGKKITLECSQTMGHDKMYWYQQDPGMELHLIHYSYGVNSTEKGDLSSESTVSRIRTEHFPLTLESARPSHTSQYLCASTGDPRGNEQFFGPGTRLTVL.

The table lists this clone with a count of one. The chain joins TRBV3-1 (or the pseudogene TRBV3-2) to TRBJ2-7, with TRBD2 identical over 7 bases. V dropped 3 bases and J dropped 4; count of bases not matched to a gene: 12. Germline V lookup: CDR1 LGHDT, CDR2 YNNKEL (reference sequence). The CDR3 loop spans 16 amino acids. CDR3: CASSHAPTSSSYEQYF. CDR3 nucleotides: TGTGCCAGCAGCCACGCGCCGACTAGCTCGTCGTACGAGCAGTACTTC.

The V gene is TRBV7-2, the J gene TRBJ1-2; the match to TRBD1 covers 7 bases. Germline CDR1 reads SGHTA; CDR2 reads FQGNSA. J gave up 4 bases and V 5 bases, and 7 bases lay outside the gene matches. The CDR3 is 14 residues long. The CDR3 sequence: CASSLRQGSYGYTF. In nucleotides, the CDR3 is TGTGCCAGCAGCCTCCGACAGGGTAGCTATGGCTACACCTTC.

The table lists this clone with a few counts. This chain uses TRBV2 with TRBJ1-1, with TRBD1 identical over 9 bases. The CDR3 consists of 14 residues. Germline V lookup: CDR1 SNHLY, CDR2 FYNNEI. With V trimmed by 6 bases and J by 2 bases, 4 bases remained unmatched. The CDR3 coding sequence is TGTGCCAGCAGCGTGACAGGGGGAAACACTGAAGCTTTCTTT. Residues: CASSVTGGNTEAFF.

The rearrangement joins TRBV7-2 to TRBJ2-1, with D possibly TRBD1 on 5 matching bases. CDR1 and CDR2 (germline): SGHTA, FQGNSA. V was pared by 3 bases and J by 7 bases, with 10 bases between. The CDR3 is 13 amino acids. For the CDR3, the DNA is TGTGCCAGCAGCTTCTTCCGACAGAATGAGCAGTTCTTC. It yields the protein CASSFFRQNEQFF.

This clone was found once. The chain uses TRBV7-2 and TRBJ2-3; D might be TRBD2 (6 bases). V dropped 1 base and J dropped 8 bases, with 7 bases sitting between them. Germline-derived CDR1 and CDR2 are SGHTA and FQGNSA. The CDR3 contains 12 residues. Here the CDR3 DNA reads TGTGCCAGCAGCTTAGAGCGGGTTACGCAGTATTTT. This codes for CASSLERVTQYF.

The genes are TRBV7-3 and TRBJ1-2; D is possibly TRBD1 (5 bases). The germline V gene encodes CDR1 SGHTA and CDR2 FQGTGA. The CDR3 covers 15 residues. Trimming took off 5 bases at V and 0 bases at J, with 13 bases between the two ends. This CDR3 reads CASSATGTTNYGYTF. CDR3 DNA: TGTGCCAGCAGCGCCACAGGCACTACTAACTATGGCTACACCTTC.

This chain joins TRBV24-1 and TRBJ2-5; 13 positions match TRBD2. The CDR3 is made up of 15 amino acids. V lost 4 bases to trimming and J lost 2 bases; unmatched junction nucleotides: 0. Germline CDR1 and CDR2: KGHDR and SFDVKD. The CDR3 DNA is TGTGCCACCAGTGAGGGACTAGCGGGACAAGAGACCCAGTACTTC. It codes for CATSEGLAGQETQYF.

This clone was counted only a few times. V is TRBV25-1 and J is TRBJ1-2, with TRBD1 identical over 7 bases. This CDR3 is built from 13 residues. J was trimmed by 4 bases and V by 4 bases; bases with no gene match: 3. Germline V gene sequence: CDR1 MGHDK, CDR2 SYGVNS. The CDR3 loop is CASSGGTAYGYTF. The CDR3 bases are TGTGCCAGCAGTGGGGGGACAGCCTATGGCTACACCTTC.

The rearrangement joins TRBV19 to TRBJ1-3, with D possibly being TRBD1 (6 bases). V lost 5 bases and J 7 bases, leaving 21 bases between the germline ends. Germline values: CDR1 LNHDA, CDR2 SQIVND (reference sequence). The length of the CDR3 is 16 residues. The CDR3 region is CASSASRDNGGNTIYF. CDR3 DNA sequence: TGTGCCAGTAGTGCCTCAAGGGACAACGGCGGGAACACCATATATTTT.

This chain uses TRBV4-2 with TRBJ2-5; TRBD2 matches 8 bases. The CDR3 length is 16 residues. Unmatched junction bases numbered 8, after V lost 1 base and J lost 4 bases. Germline CDR1 is LGHNA and CDR2 is YNFKEQ. CDR3 in amino acids: CASSQAFAAGGETQYF. CDR3 nucleotide sequence: TGTGCCAGCAGCCAAGCCTTTGCGGCGGGGGGAGAGACCCAGTACTTC.

This clone was counted a few times. The chain uses TRBV3-1 (or the pseudogene TRBV3-2) and TRBJ1-1; D perhaps matches TRBD1 (5 bases). Per the germline V gene, CDR1 is LGHDT and CDR2 is YNNKEL (reference sequence). Trimming took 6 bases from V and 2 from J, leaving 13 bases between them. This CDR3 spans 14 amino acids. CDR3 loop: CASSPWGENTEAFF. In DNA form, the CDR3 reads TGTGCCAGCAGTCCTTGGGGGGAAAACACTGAAGCTTTCTTT.

The CDR3 DNA is TGTGCCAGCAGCCAAGATTCTCGCAGGGATGAAAAACTGTTTTTT. Encoded protein: CASSQDSRRDEKLFF. V and J are TRBV3-1 (or the pseudogene TRBV3-2) and TRBJ1-4; perhaps TRBD1 as D (5 bases). CDR3 length: 15 residues. V was shortened by 0 bases and J by 6 bases, with 11 bases between the two germline ends. Germline CDR1 is LGHDT and CDR2 is YNNKEL (reference sequence).